The 19 T cell receptor beta chains presented below share a single source sample, sequenced in a study of beta chain features in type 1 diabetes. Sequencing targeted expressed TCRB transcripts, as all isolated RNA had been reverse transcribed. Data came from immunoSEQ multiplex PCR; TCRdb stores just in-frame clones and leaves some out. Here the sample spans over 350,000 clones, approximately 15% being singletons. Sequencing was performed on naive CD4+ T cells from blood. All receptors derive from a woman between 18 and 29 years old in good health.

Only a few counts were recorded for this clone. The chain has TRBV5-6 and TRBJ2-7; 8 positions match TRBD2. The V segment lost 4 bases and the J segment 4 bases; nucleotides outside the gene matches: 13. The V gene's germline CDR1 is SGHDT and CDR2 YYEEEE. CDR3 length: 16 residues. CDR3 nucleotides: TGTGCCAGCAGCCCCCTGCTAGCGGGCGTAAGGTACGAGCAGTACTTC. Protein sequence: CASSPLLAGVRYEQYF.

There are a few counts of this clone. V and J are TRBV7-8 and TRBJ2-1; 10 nucleotides match TRBD2. CDR1 and CDR2 from the germline V gene are SGHVS and FQNEAQ. The V gene end was trimmed by 0 bases and the J gene end by 4 bases; junction bases not matched to a gene: 9. The CDR3 covers 18 residues. CDR3 residues: CASSLASGRVASYNEQFF. The CDR3 DNA is TGTGCCAGCAGCTTAGCCAGCGGGAGGGTGGCATCTTACAATGAGCAGTTCTTC.

This clone was counted between two and nine times. The rearrangement joins TRBV6-4 to TRBJ2-1, with 7 bases aligning to TRBD2. This CDR3 region has 14 residues. Germline-derived CDR1 and CDR2 are MRHNA and SNTAGT. V lost 2 bases and J lost 8; bases outside the gene matches: 6. CDR3 coding DNA: TGTGCCAGCAGTGACCAGGCGGGAGTCTATGAGCAGTTCTTC. Translating gives CASSDQAGVYEQFF.

This clone was detected only a few times. V gene TRBV29-1 combines with J gene TRBJ2-2; the match to TRBD1 covers 8 bases. CDR3 length: 15 residues. V was clipped by 5 bases and J by 1 base; unmatched bases: 6. Looked up from germline, CDR1 is SQVTM and CDR2 is ANQGSEA. CDR3 DNA: TGCAGCGTTAGTAATGGGACAGGGAACACCGGGGAGCTGTTTTTT. The encoded protein is CSVSNGTGNTGELFF.

This clone occurred a few times. The V gene is TRBV30, the J gene TRBJ2-5; no definite D call. Germline V gene lookup returns CDR1 GTSNPN and CDR2 SVGIG (reference sequence). Trimming shortened V by 1 base and J by 4 bases, and 4 bases separated the two germline ends. The CDR3 runs 11 residues. CDR3 protein: CAWSERETQYF. The DNA of the CDR3 is TGTGCCTGGAGTGAGAGAGAGACCCAGTACTTC.

V is TRBV29-1 and J is TRBJ2-7; D gene uncertain. Germline CDR1 SQVTM, CDR2 ANQGSEA. This CDR3 comprises 13 residues. Trimming shortened V by 1 base and J by 4 bases, and 11 bases separated the two germline ends. The CDR3 spells CSVEGKVRYEQYF. The CDR3 DNA sequence: TGCAGCGTTGAAGGCAAGGTGCGGTACGAGCAGTACTTC.

V usage is TRBV5-4 and J usage is TRBJ1-2, with TRBD1 identical over 7 bases. There are 14 residues in the CDR3. CDR1 SGHNT and CDR2 YYREEE come from the germline V gene (reference sequence). Trimming took 0 bases from V and 8 from J; bases not matched to a gene: 7. The CDR3 region has the DNA TGTGCCAGCAGCTTGGGACAGGGAAGGGAGGGCTACACCTTC. Its translation: CASSLGQGREGYTF.

This clone appeared a few times. The V call is TRBV28, the J call TRBJ2-5, with D tentatively TRBD2 (5 bases). Germline V gene data show CDR1 as MDHEN and CDR2 as SYDVKM. This CDR3 region has 14 residues. Trimming left V 9 bases short and J 5 bases short, with 19 bases between. The CDR3 DNA sequence: TGTGCCAGTGCGGGCGGGCCAAAAGTGGAGACCCAGTACTTC. Residues: CASAGGPKVETQYF.

The chain joins TRBV11-1 to TRBJ1-1; no reliable D call. The germline V and J ends were trimmed by 4 bases and 6 bases, with 21 bases remaining between them. In germline, CDR1 is SGHAT, CDR2 FQDESV (reference sequence). This CDR3 is 16 amino acids long. CDR3 sequence (DNA): TGTGCCAGCAGCTCCTCTGGTCGGGTGAGAGCGGCTGAAGCTTTCTTT. This gives the protein CASSSSGRVRAAEAFF.

This chain joins TRBV28 and TRBJ2-5; maybe TRBD1 (5 bases). CDR3 length: 16 residues. Looked up from germline, CDR1 is MDHEN and CDR2 is SYDVKM. Trimming cost V 3 bases and J 3 bases, with 17 bases left between them. This CDR3 reads CASSFYDSTPKETQYF. The CDR3 DNA sequence: TGTGCCAGCAGTTTTTACGACAGCACGCCAAAAGAGACCCAGTACTTC. Combining the CDR3 with reference TRBV28 and TRBJ2-5 gives the whole variable domain DVKVTQSSRYLVKRTGEKVFLECVQDMDHENMFWYRQDPGLGLRLIYFSYDVKMKEKGDIPEGYSVSREKKERFSLILESASTNQTSMYLCASSFYDSTPKETQYFGPGTRLLVL.

This clone was detected a few times. The V gene is TRBV28, the J gene TRBJ2-7; 11 positions agree with TRBD2. CDR3 length: 15 amino acids. The V segment lost 7 bases and the J segment 2 bases; nucleotides outside the gene matches: 7. Germline CDR1 MDHEN, CDR2 SYDVKM. CDR3 in DNA: TGTGCCAGCACCTCTCCGACTAGCGGGGCCTACGAGCAGTACTTC. This codes for CASTSPTSGAYEQYF.

This clone has more than one count but fewer than ten. V usage is TRBV2 and J usage is TRBJ2-4; 7 nucleotides line up with TRBD2. Trimming took 6 bases from V and 8 from J; bases not matched to a gene: 4. CDR1 is SNHLY, CDR2 FYNNEI, per germline. The CDR3 covers 12 residues. The CDR3 DNA reads TGTGCCAGCAGCCGGGAGGCGGACATTCAGTACTTC. Amino acid sequence: CASSREADIQYF.

This clone was detected a few times. J is TRBJ1-3 and V is TRBV7-2, with TRBD1 matching over 7 bases. The CDR3 is 17 residues long. The junction had 12 bases not matched to a gene; V was cut back by 5 bases and J by 2 bases. Per germline, CDR1 SGHTA and CDR2 FQGNSA. DNA for the CDR3: TGTGCCAGCAGCCCTACATTTTTGGGGACAGCTGGAAACACCATATATTTT. Translating gives CASSPTFLGTAGNTIYF.

Remarks on this clone: Germline is not matched at one junction end, which may reflect a read error. The V gene is TRBV6-1, the J gene TRBJ2-1; 10 bases agree with TRBD1. CDR1 and CDR2 from the germline V gene are MNHNS and SASEGT. The CDR3 spans 13 residues. This CDR3 reads CASSEVFGDRGIF. The CDR3 region has the DNA TGTGCCAGCAGTGAAGTCTTCGGGGACAGGGGTATCTTC.

The CDR3 loop is CASSLGYGRYEQYF. For the CDR3, the DNA is TGTGCCAGCAGCTTAGGATACGGGAGGTACGAGCAGTACTTC. V usage is TRBV7-9 and J usage is TRBJ2-7, with 7 bases that match TRBD2. Germline CDR1 reads SEHNR; CDR2 reads FQNEAQ (reference sequence). J gave up 4 bases and V 1 base, and 4 bases lay outside the gene matches. The CDR3 is 14 amino acids.

This clone was recorded a few times. The chain uses TRBV15 and TRBJ1-5; D gene ambiguous. Germline CDR1 LNHNV, CDR2 YYDKDF (reference sequence). The germline V and J ends were trimmed by 1 base and 7 bases, with 11 bases remaining between them. This CDR3 is built from 14 residues. The CDR3 protein is CATSRGAGFQPQHF. The CDR3 nucleotides read TGTGCCACCAGCAGAGGGGCGGGATTCCAGCCCCAGCATTTT. The entire variable domain, with the rest obtained from reference TRBV15 and TRBJ1-5, is as follows: DAMVIQNPRYQVTQFGKPVTLSCSQTLNHNVMYWYQQKSSQAPKLLFHYYDKDFNNEADTPDNFQSRRPNTSFCFLDIRSPGLGDTAMYLCATSRGAGFQPQHFGDGTRLSIL.

J is TRBJ2-1 and V is TRBV5-1; 8 bases match TRBD1. The J segment lost 1 base and the V segment lost 5 bases, leaving 5 bases of the junction unmatched. Germline V CDR1 and CDR2: SGHRS, YFSETQ. CDR3 length: 15 residues. The DNA of the CDR3 is TGCGCCAGCAGACCAGGACAGGGTTCCTACAATGAGCAGTTCTTC. Translation gives CASRPGQGSYNEQFF.

This clone was seen a handful of times. The CDR3, as DNA: TGTGCCTGGATACACAGGAAATTAACTGAAGCTTTCTTT. It codes for CAWIHRKLTEAFF. The rearrangement joins TRBV30 to TRBJ1-1, with D tentatively TRBD1 (5 bases). CDR1 and CDR2 (germline): GTSNPN, SVGIG (reference sequence). V was clipped by 4 bases and J by 5 bases, with 14 bases between them. The CDR3 totals 13 residues. Looking up the rest from reference TRBV30 and TRBJ1-1 gives the full variable domain: SQTIHQWPATLVQPVGSPLSLECTVEGTSNPNLYWYRQAAGRGLQLLFYSVGIGQISSEVPQNLSASRPQDRQFILSSKKLLLSDSGFYLCAWIHRKLTEAFFGQGTRLTVV.

The chain recombines TRBV9 with TRBJ1-1, with 9 bases identical to TRBD1. Germline assignment: CDR1 SGDLS and CDR2 YYNGEE. Unmatched junction bases numbered 3, after V lost 3 bases and J lost 0 bases. The CDR3 extends over 15 amino acids. CDR3 DNA sequence: TGTGCCAGCAGCGGTGGACAGGGGATGAACACTGAAGCTTTCTTT. It yields the protein CASSGGQGMNTEAFF.